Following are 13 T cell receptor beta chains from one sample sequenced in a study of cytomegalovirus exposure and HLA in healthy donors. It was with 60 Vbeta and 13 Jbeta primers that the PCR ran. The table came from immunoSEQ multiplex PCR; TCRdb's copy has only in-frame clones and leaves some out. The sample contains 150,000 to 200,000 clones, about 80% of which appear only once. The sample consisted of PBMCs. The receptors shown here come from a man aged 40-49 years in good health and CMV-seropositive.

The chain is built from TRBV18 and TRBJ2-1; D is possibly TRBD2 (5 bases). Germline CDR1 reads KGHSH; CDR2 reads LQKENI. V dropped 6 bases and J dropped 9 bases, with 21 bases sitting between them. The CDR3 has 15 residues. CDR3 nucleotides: TGTGCCAGCTCGTTATCCGGGAATCCACAACTTGAGCAGTTCTTC. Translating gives CASSLSGNPQLEQFF.

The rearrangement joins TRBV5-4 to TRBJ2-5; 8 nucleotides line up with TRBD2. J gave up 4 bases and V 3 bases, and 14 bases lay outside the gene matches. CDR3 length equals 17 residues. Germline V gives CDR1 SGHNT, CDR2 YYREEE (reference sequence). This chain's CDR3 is CASSSGAGTSARETQYF. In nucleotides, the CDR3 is TGTGCCAGCAGCTCCGGAGCCGGGACTAGTGCGCGAGAGACCCAGTACTTC.

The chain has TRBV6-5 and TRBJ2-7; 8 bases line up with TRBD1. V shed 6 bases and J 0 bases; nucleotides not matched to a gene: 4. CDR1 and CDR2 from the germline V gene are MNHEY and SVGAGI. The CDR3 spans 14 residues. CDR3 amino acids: CASRRTGNSYEQYF. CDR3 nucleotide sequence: TGTGCCAGCAGGCGGACAGGGAACTCCTACGAGCAGTACTTC.

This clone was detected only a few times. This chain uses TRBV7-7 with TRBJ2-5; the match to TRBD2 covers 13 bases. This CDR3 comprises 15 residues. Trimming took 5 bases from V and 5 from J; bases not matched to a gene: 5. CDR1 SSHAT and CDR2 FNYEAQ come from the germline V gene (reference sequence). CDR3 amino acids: CASSPGLAGVETQYF. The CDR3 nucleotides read TGTGCCAGCAGCCCTGGACTAGCGGGAGTTGAGACCCAGTACTTC.

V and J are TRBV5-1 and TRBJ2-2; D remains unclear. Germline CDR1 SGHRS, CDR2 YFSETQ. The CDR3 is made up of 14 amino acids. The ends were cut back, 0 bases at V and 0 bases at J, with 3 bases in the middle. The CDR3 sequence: CASSLDTNTGELFF. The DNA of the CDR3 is TGCGCCAGCAGCTTGGACACGAACACCGGGGAGCTGTTTTTT.

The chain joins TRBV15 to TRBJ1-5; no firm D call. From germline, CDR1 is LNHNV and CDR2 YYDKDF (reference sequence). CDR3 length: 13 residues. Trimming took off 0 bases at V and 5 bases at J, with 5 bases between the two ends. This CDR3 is CATSRDPYQPQHF. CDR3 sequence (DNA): TGTGCCACCAGCAGAGATCCATATCAGCCCCAGCATTTT. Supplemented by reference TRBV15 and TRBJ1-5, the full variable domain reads DAMVIQNPRYQVTQFGKPVTLSCSQTLNHNVMYWYQQKSSQAPKLLFHYYDKDFNNEADTPDNFQSRRPNTSFCFLDIRSPGLGDTAMYLCATSRDPYQPQHFGDGTRLSIL.

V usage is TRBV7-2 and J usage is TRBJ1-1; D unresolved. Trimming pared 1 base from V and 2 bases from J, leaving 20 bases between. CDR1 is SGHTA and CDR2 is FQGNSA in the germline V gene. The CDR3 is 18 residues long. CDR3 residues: CASSLGSLRMGKNTEAFF. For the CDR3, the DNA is TGTGCCAGCAGCTTAGGGTCATTAAGGATGGGCAAAAACACTGAAGCTTTCTTT.

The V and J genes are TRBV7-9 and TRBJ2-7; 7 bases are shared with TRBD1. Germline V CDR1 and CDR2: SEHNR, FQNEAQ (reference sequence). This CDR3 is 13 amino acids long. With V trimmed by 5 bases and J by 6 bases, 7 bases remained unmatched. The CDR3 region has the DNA TGTGCCAGCAGCAAGGGACAGCTTCGCGAGCAGTACTTC. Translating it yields CASSKGQLREQYF.

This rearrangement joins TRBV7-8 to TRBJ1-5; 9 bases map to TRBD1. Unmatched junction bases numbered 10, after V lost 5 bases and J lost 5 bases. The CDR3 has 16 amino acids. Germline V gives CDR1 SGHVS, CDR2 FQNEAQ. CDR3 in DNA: TGTGCCAGCAGCCCATGGACAGGGGCGACCCATCAGCCCCAGCATTTT. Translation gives CASSPWTGATHQPQHF.

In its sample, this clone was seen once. CDR3 DNA sequence: TGTGCCAGCAGCTTAGGTAGGGGGCAGCCCCAGCATTTT. This gives the protein CASSLGRGQPQHF. The chain employs TRBV7-2 and TRBJ1-5, with D possibly TRBD1 on 6 matching bases. Trimming stripped 1 base from V and 7 bases from J, with 8 bases between. The length of the CDR3 is 13 residues. In germline, CDR1 is SGHTA, CDR2 FQGNSA.

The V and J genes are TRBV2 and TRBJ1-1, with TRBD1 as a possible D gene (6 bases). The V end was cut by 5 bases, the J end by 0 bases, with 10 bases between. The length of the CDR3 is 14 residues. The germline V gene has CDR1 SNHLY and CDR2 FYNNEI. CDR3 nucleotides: TGTGCCAGCAGTAAAGGACAGATGAACACTGAAGCTTTCTTT. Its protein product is CASSKGQMNTEAFF.

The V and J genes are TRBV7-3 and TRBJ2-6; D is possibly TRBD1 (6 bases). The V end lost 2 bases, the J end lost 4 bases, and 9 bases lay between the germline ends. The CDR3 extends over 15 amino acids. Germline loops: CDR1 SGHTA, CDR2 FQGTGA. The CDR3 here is CASSLQGLGANVLTF. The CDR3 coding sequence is TGTGCCAGCAGCTTACAGGGGTTAGGGGCCAACGTCCTGACTTTC.

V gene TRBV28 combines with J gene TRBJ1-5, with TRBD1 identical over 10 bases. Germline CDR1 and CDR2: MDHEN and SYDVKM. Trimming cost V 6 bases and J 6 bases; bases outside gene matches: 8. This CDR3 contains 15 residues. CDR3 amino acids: CASRTGGAGAQPQHF. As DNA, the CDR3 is TGTGCCAGCAGGACAGGGGGCGCGGGGGCTCAGCCCCAGCATTTT.